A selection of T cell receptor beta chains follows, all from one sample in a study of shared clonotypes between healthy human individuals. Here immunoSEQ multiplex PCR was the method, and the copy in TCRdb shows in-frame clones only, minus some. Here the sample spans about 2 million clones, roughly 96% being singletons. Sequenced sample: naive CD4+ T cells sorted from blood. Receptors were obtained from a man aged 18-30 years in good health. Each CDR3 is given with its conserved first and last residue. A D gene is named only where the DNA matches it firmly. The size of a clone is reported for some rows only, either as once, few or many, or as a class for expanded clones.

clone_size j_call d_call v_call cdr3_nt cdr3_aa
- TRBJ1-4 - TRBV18 TGTGCCAGCTCACGGAATGAAAAACTGTTTTTT CASSRNEKLFF
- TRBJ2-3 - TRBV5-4 TGTGCCAGCAGCTTAGCAACCACAGATACGCAGTATTTT CASSLATTDTQYF
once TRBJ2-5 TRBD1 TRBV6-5 TGTGCCAGCAGTCAGACAGGGATGGAGACCCAGTACTTC CASSQTGMETQYF
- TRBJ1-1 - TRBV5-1 TGCGCCAGCAGCTTGGAGAGGGGAATTACTGAAGCTTTCTTT CASSLERGITEAFF
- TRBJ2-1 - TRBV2 TGTGCCAGCAGTGAAACCCCGAAAAACAATGAGCAGTTCTTC CASSETPKNNEQFF
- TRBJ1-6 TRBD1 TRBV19 TGTGCCAGTAGTATGAGGGACAGGACTAATTCACCCCTCCACTTT CASSMRDRTNSPLHF
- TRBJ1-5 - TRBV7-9 TGTGCCAGCAGCCCGGGACCCTCTCAGCCCCAGCATTTT CASSPGPSQPQHF
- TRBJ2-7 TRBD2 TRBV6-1 TGTGCCAGCAGCGTTACTAGCGGGGGCTCCTACGAGCAGTACTTC CASSVTSGGSYEQYF
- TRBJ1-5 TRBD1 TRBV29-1 TGCAGCGTACTGACAGGGAGTAATCAGCCCCAGCATTTT CSVLTGSNQPQHF
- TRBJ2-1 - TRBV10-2 TGCGCCACCTGGTCGGTTCATGAGCAGTTCTTC CATWSVHEQFF
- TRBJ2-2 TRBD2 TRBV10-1 TGCGCCAGCAGTGAGGAGCTAGCGGGAGTCGGGGAGCTGTTTTTT CASSEELAGVGELFF
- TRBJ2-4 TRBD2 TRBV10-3 TGTGCCATCAGTGGGGAAGCGGGGGGTTATGGCATTCAGTACTTC CAISGEAGGYGIQYF
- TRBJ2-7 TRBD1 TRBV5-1 TGCGCCAGCAGCTTGGACCGGACAGGGATCTACGAGCAGTACTTC CASSLDRTGIYEQYF
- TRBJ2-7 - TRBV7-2 TGTGCCAGCAGCTTAGCGGATGGCTTCTACGAGCAGTACTTC CASSLADGFYEQYF
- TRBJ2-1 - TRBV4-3 TGCGCCAGCAGTTTAGTGGGAGTCCACTACAATGAGCAGTTCTTC CASSLVGVHYNEQFF
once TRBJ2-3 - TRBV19 TGTGCCAGTAGCGGAGGGTGGGATACGCAGTATTTT CASSGGWDTQYF
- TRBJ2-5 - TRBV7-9 TGTGCCAGCAGCTTAGAGGGGGGACTGCCGCAAGAGACCCAGTACTTC CASSLEGGLPQETQYF
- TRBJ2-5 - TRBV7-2 TGTGCCAGCAGCCGTCGGACAGAAGAGACCCAGTACTTC CASSRRTEETQYF
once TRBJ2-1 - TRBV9 TGTGCCAGCAGCGTAGCTCCCCCCACCAGCTCCTACAATGAGCAGTTCTTC CASSVAPPTSSYNEQFF
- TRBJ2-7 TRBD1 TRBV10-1 TGCGCCAGCAGTGAGTCGAGGGACAGGGTTTACGAGCAGTACTTC CASSESRDRVYEQYF
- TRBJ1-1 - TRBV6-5 TGTGCCAGCAGCCAGAGGGGGGAGAACACTGAAGCTTTCTTT CASSQRGENTEAFF
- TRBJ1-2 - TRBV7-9 TGTGCCAGCAGCTCCGATGGCTACACCTTC CASSSDGYTF
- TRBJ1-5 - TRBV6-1 TGTGCCAGCAGTCAGGGACCCAATCAGCCCCAGCATTTT CASSQGPNQPQHF
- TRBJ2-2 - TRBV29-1 TGCAGCGTTGAGAACCCCTCCATCGGGGAGCTGTTTTTT CSVENPSIGELFF
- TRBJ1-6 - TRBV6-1 TGTGCCAGCAGTGAAGGGGTGGCCTATAATTCACCCCTCCACTTT CASSEGVAYNSPLHF
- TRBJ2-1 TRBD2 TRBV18 TGTGCCAGCTCACCAGGGACTAGCGGGACCTACAATGAGCAGTTCTTC CASSPGTSGTYNEQFF
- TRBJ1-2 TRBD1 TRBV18 TGTGCCAGCTCACCAGGACAGGGGGTAGGCTACACCTTC CASSPGQGVGYTF
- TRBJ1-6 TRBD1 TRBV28 TGTGCCAGCAGTTTGGGGACAGGGGGAACTGGGTTTTCACCCCTCCACTTT CASSLGTGGTGFSPLHF
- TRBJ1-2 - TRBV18 TGTGCCAGCTCACCTGGGACCGATGGCTACACCTTC CASSPGTDGYTF
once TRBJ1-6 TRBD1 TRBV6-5 TGTGCCAGCAGGGCCGGGACAGGGAGTAATTCACCCCTCCACTTT CASRAGTGSNSPLHF
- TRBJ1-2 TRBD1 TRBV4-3 TGCGCCAGCAGCCAAGGGGTTCAGGGGGCTTCTAACTATGGCTACACCTTC CASSQGVQGASNYGYTF
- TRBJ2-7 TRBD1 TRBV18 TGTGCCAGCTCCCAGGACAGGGGGCTGTCCTACGAGCAGTACTTC CASSQDRGLSYEQYF
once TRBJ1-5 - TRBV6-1 TGTGCCAGCACTATGAGGGGGGAAAATCAGCCCCAGCATTTT CASTMRGENQPQHF
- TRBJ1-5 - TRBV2 TGTGCCAGCAGCGCGCGCGGGAATCAGCCCCAGCATTTT CASSARGNQPQHF
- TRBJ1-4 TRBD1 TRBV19 TGTGCCAGTAGTACACAGGGGGCAAGAGAAAAACTGTTTTTT CASSTQGAREKLFF
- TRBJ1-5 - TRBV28 TGTGCCAGCAGTTTAATGATCGGGGGTGGCAATCAGCCCCAGCATTTT CASSLMIGGGNQPQHF
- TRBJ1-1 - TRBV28 TGTGCCAGCAGCCCCGGGACAATGAACACTGAAGCTTTCTTT CASSPGTMNTEAFF
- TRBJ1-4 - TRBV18 TGTGCCAGCTCTCTCCAAACCGGGAATCAACTGTTTTTT CASSLQTGNQLFF
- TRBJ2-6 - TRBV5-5 TGTGCCAGCAGCTTGGAACAGTTTGCTGGGGCCAACGTCCTGACTTTC CASSLEQFAGANVLTF
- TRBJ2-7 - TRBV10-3 TGTGCCATCAGTGGGAAAAGTTACGAGCAGTACTTC CAISGKSYEQYF
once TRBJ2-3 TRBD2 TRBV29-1 TGCAGCGGCACCCTAGCGGGGGACACAGATACGCAGTATTTT CSGTLAGDTDTQYF
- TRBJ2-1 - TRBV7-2 TGTGCCAGCAGCTGGGTAAGTACGGGAGCTACATTGAATGAGCAGTTCTTC CASSWVSTGATLNEQFF
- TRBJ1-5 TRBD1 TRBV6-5 TGTGCCAGCAGTCAGACAGGGGGCGGACCCCAGCATTTT CASSQTGGGPQHF
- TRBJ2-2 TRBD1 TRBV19 TGTGCCAGTAGACCGACAGGGATATTCACCGGGGAGCTGTTTTTT CASRPTGIFTGELFF
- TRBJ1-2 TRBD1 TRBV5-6 TGTGCCAGCAGCTTGGTGACAGGGTCTAACTATGGCTACACCTTC CASSLVTGSNYGYTF